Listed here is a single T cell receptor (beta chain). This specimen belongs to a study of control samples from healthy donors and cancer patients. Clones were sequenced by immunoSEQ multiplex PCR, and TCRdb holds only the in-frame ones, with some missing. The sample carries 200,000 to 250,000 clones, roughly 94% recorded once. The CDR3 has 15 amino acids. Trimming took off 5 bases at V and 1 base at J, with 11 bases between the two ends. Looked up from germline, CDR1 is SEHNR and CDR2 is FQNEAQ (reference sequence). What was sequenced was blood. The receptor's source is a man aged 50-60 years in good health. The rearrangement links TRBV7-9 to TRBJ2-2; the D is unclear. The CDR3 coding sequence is TGTGCCAGCAGCCCATCATCGGGGAACACCGGGGAGCTGTTTTTT. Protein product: CASSPSSGNTGELFF.